This TCR beta chain was documented in a study of regulatory and conventional T cells in RAG deficiency. The CDR3 totals 14 residues. CDR1 is PRHDT and CDR2 is FYEKMQ in the germline V gene (reference sequence). J gave up 6 bases and V 0 bases, and 4 bases lay outside the gene matches. This clone was seen a handful of times. Its antigen is currently unknown. A read error is likely here: a far larger clone is one base away. Different DNA sequences within this sample yield the same CDR3. Using immunoSEQ multiplex PCR, the repertoire was profiled, and TCRdb retains in-frame clones only, with some absent. The profile shows approximately 8,100 clones, around 81% of them singletons. Study-wide findings and caveats: Omenn syndrome and CID/AS patients had roughly 100-fold fewer unique Treg TCR beta sequences, versus around 10-fold elsewhere. Shannon entropy fell and Simpson indices rose in RAG-deficient patients. In Omenn syndrome, Treg and Tconv repertoires overlapped >75%.

These data were likewise used in another study, on regulatory T cells. As that study records: Primers: 52 TRBV forward and 13 TRBJ reverse.

The material sequenced was CD8+ T cells sorted from blood. This clonotype was sampled from a human donor in good health. The V call is TRBV13, the J call TRBJ2-5; the match to TRBD2 covers 7 bases. CDR3 bases: TGTGCCAGCAGCTTAGGGGGGGGACTACAGACCCAGTACTTC. It yields the protein CASSLGGGLQTQYF. Supplemented by reference TRBV13 and TRBJ2-5, the full variable domain reads AAGVIQSPRHLIKEKRETATLKCYPIPRHDTVYWYQQGPGQDPQFLISFYEKMQSDKGSIPDRFSAQQFSDYHSELNMSSLELGDSALYFCASSLGGGLQTQYFGPGTRLLVL.